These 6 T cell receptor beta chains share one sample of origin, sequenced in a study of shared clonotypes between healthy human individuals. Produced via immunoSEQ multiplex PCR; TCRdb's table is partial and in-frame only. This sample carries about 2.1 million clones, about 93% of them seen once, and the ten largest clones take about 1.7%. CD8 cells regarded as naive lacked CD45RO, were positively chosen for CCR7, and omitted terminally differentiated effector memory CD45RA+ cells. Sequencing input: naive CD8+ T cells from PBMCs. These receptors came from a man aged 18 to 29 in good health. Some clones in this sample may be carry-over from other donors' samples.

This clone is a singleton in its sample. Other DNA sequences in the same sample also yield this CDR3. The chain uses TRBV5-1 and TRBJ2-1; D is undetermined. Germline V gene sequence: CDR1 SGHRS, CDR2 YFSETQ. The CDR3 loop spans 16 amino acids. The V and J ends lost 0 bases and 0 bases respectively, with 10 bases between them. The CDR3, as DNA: TGCGCCAGCAGCTTGGACGGTAAGAGCTCCTACAATGAGCAGTTCTTC. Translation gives CASSLDGKSSYNEQFF.

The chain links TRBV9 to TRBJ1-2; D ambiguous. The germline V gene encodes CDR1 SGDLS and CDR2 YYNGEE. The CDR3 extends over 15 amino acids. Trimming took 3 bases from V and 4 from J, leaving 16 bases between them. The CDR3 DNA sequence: TGTGCCAGCAGCGGATTAGATTTCCTCCCCTATGGCTACACCTTC. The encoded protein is CASSGLDFLPYGYTF.

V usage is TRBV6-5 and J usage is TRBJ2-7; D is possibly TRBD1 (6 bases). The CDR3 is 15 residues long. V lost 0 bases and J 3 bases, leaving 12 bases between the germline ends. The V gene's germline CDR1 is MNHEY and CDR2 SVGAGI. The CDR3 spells CASSYSGANFYEQYF. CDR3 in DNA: TGTGCCAGCAGTTACTCGGGGGCGAATTTCTACGAGCAGTACTTC.

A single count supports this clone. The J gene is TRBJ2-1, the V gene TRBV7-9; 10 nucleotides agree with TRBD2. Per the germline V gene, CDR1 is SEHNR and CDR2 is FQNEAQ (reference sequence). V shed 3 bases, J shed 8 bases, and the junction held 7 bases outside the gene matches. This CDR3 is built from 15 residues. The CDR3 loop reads CASSFWLAGVYEQFF. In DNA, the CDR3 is TGTGCCAGCAGCTTTTGGCTAGCGGGAGTTTATGAGCAGTTCTTC.

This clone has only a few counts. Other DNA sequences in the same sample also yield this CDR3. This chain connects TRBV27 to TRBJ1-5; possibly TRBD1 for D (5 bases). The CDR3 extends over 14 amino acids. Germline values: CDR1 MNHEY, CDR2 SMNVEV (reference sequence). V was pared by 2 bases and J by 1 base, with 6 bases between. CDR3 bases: TGTGCCAGCAGTTTAAGGGACAGCAATCAGCCCCAGCATTTT. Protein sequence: CASSLRDSNQPQHF.

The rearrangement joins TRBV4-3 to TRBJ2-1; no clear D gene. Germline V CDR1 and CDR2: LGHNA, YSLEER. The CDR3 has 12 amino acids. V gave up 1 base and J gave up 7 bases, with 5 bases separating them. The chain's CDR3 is CASSQGRNEQFF. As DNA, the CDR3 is TGCGCCAGCAGCCAAGGGCGGAATGAGCAGTTCTTC.